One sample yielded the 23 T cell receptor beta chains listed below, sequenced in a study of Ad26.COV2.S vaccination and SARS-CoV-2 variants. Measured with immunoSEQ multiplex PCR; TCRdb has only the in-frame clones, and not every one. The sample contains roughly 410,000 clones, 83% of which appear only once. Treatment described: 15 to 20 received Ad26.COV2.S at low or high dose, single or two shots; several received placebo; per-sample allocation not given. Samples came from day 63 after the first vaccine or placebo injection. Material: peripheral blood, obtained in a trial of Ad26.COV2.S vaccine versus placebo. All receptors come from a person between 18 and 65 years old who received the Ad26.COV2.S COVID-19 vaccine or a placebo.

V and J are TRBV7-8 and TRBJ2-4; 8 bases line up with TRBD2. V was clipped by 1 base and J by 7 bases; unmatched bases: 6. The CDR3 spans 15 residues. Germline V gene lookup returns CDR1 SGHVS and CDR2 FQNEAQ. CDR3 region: CASSLVGLGFNIQYF. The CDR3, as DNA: TGTGCCAGCAGCTTAGTGGGACTAGGGTTCAACATTCAGTACTTC.

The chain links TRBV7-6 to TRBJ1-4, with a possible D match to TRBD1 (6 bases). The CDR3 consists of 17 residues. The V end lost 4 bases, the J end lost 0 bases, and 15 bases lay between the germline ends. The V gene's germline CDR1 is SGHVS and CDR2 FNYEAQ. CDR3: CASSYGQPSATNEKLFF. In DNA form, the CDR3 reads TGTGCCAGCAGCTACGGACAGCCCAGTGCAACTAATGAAAAACTGTTTTTT.

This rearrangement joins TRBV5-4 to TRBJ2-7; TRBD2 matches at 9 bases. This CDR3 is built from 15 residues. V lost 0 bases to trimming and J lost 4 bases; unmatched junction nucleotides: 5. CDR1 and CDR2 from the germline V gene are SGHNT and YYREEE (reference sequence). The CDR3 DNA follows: TGTGCCAGCAGCTTGGGTGCTAGCGGGACGTACGAGCAGTACTTC. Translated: CASSLGASGTYEQYF.

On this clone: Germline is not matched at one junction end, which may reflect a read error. As DNA, the CDR3 is TGTGCCAGCAGTGATATTGACAGGGCGCGGCTCGGCTTC. Residues: CASSDIDRARLGF. The chain recombines TRBV6-1 with TRBJ2-7, with 7 bases lining up with TRBD1. The CDR3 sequence is 13 residues long. From germline, CDR1 is MNHNS and CDR2 SASEGT.

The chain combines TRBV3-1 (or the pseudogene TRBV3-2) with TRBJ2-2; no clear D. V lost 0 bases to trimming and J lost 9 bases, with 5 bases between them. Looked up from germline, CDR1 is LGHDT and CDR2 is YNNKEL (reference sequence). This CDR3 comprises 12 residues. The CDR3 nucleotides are TGTGCCAGCAGCCAAGATACGCGGGAGCTGTTTTTT. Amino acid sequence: CASSQDTRELFF.

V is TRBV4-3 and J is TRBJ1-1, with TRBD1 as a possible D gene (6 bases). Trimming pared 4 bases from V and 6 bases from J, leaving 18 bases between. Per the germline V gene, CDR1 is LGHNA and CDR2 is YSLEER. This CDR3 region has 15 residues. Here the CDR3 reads CASSRSLRGGSEAFF. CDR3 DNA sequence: TGCGCCAGCAGCCGAAGTTTAAGGGGGGGCTCTGAAGCTTTCTTT.

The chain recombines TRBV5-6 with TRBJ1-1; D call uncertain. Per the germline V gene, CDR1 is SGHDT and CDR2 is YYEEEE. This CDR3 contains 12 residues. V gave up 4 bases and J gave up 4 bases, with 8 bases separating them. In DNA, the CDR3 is TGTGCCAGCAGCCACCAGAGCACTGAAGCTTTCTTT. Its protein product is CASSHQSTEAFF.

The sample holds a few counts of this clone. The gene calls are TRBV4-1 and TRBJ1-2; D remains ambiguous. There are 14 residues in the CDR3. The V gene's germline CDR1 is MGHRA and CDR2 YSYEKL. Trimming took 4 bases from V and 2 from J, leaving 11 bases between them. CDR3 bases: TGCGCCAGCAGCCCCCTCCCCCGCAACTATGGCTACACCTTC. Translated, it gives CASSPLPRNYGYTF.

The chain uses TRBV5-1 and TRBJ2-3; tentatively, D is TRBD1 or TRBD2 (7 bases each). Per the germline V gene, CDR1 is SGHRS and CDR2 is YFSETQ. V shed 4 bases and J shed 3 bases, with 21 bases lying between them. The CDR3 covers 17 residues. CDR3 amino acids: CASSNEGRGPETDTQYF. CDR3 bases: TGCGCCAGCAGCAATGAGGGGAGGGGGCCTGAAACAGATACGCAGTATTTT.

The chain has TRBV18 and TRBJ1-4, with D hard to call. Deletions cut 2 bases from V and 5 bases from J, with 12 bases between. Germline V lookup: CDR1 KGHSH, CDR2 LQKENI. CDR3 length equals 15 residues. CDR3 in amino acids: CASSPGRVGNEKLFF. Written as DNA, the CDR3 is TGTGCCAGCTCACCAGGAAGGGTAGGGAATGAAAAACTGTTTTTT.

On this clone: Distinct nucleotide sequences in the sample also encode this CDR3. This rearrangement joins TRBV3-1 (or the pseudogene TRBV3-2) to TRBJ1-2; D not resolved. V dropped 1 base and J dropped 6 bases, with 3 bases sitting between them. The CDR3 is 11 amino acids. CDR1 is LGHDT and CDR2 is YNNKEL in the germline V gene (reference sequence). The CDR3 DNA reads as TGTGCCAGCAGCCAAGGCCATGGCTACACCTTC. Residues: CASSQGHGYTF.

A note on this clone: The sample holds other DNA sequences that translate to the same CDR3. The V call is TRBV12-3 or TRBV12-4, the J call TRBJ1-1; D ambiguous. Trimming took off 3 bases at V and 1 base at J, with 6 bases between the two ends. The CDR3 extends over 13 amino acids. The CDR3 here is CASSFGQNTEAFF. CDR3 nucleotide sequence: TGTGCCAGCAGTTTTGGGCAGAACACTGAAGCTTTCTTT.

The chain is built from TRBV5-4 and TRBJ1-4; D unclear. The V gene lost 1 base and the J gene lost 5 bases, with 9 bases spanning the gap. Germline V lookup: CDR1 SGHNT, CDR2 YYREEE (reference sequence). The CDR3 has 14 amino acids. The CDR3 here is CASSLKEANEKLFF. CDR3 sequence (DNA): TGTGCCAGCAGCTTGAAAGAGGCAAATGAAAAACTGTTTTTT.

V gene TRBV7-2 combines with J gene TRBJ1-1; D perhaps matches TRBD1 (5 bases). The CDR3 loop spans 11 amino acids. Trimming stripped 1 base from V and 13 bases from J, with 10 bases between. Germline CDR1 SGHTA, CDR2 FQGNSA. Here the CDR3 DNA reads TGTGCCAGCAGCTTAGGGGATAGGGGTTTCTTT. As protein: CASSLGDRGFF.

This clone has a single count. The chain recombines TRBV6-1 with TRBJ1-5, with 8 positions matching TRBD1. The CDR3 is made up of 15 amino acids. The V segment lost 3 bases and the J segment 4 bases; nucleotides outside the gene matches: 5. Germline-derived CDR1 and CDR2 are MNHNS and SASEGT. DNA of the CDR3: TGTGCCAGCAGTGATGACAGGGGAGAGAATCAGCCCCAGCATTTT. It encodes CASSDDRGENQPQHF.

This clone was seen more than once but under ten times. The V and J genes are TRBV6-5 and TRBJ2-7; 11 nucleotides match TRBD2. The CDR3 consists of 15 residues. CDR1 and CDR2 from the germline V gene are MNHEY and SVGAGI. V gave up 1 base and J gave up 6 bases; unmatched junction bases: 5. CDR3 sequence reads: CASSYLAGGPSEQYF. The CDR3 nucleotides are TGTGCCAGCAGTTACTTAGCGGGAGGGCCTTCCGAGCAGTACTTC.

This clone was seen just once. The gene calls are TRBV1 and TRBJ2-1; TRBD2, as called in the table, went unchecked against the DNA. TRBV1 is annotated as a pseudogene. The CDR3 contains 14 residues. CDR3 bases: TGCACCAGCAGCCGGGATAGCGGGACGAATGAGCAGTTCTTC. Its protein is CTSSRDSGTNEQFF.

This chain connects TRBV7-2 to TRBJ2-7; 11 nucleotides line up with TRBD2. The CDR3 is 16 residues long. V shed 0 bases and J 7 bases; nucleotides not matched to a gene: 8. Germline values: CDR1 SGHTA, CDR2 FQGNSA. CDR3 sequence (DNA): TGTGCCAGCAGCTTAGCGGGTAGCGGGGGGGCCACAGAGCAGTACTTC. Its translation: CASSLAGSGGATEQYF.

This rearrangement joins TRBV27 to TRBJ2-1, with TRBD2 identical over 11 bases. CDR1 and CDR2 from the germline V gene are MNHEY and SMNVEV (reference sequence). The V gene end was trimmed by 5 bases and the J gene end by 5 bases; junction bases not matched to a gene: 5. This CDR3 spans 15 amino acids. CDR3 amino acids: CASSIRLAGHNEQFF. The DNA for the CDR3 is TGTGCCAGCAGTATCCGACTAGCGGGACACAATGAGCAGTTCTTC.

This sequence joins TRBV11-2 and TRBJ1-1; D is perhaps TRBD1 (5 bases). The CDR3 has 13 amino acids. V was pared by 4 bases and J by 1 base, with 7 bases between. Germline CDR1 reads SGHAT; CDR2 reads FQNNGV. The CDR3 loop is CASSSQGNTEAFF. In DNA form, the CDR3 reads TGTGCCAGCAGCTCGCAGGGGAACACTGAAGCTTTCTTT.

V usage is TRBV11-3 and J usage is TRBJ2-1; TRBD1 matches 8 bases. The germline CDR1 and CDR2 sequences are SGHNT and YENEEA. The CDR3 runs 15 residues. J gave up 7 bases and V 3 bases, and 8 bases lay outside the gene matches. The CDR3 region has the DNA TGTGCCAGCAGCTTTGGGACGACAGGGGTGAATGAGCAGTTCTTC. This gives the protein CASSFGTTGVNEQFF.

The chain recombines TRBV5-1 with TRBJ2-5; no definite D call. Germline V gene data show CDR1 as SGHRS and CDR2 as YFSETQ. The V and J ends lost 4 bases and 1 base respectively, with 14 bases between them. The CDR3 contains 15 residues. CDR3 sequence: CASSPSSTFQETQYF. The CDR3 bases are TGCGCCAGCAGCCCCTCATCTACATTCCAAGAGACCCAGTACTTC.

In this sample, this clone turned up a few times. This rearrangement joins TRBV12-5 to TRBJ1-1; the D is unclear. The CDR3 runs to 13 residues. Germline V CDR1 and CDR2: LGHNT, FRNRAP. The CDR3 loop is CASSRSLNTEAFF. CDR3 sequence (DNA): TGTGCCTCAAGCCGGAGCTTGAACACTGAAGCTTTCTTT.